This TCR beta chain came from a study of cytomegalovirus exposure and HLA in healthy donors. As for the study in general: Ancestry clustering placed about 80% of about 400 genotyped donors in the Caucasian-associated cluster. Study-level points and caveats: HLA-A and HLA-B allele assignments for most subjects were reportedly predicted accurately using TCR beta sequences. The investigators catalogued 180 or so TCR beta chains as cytomegalovirus-associated.

Germline CDR1 and CDR2: MNHNS and SASEGT. V was trimmed by 6 bases and J by 5 bases, leaving 13 bases between them. The CDR3 is 13 residues long. It was with 60 Vbeta and 13 Jbeta primers that the PCR ran. TCRdb's table, derived via immunoSEQ multiplex PCR, lists solely in-frame clones and lacks some. The data hold about 120,000 clones, with approximately 78% observed a single time. Worth noting for this clone: No antigen is known for it.

The receptor comes from a man aged 25 to 40 in good health and CMV-seropositive. This chain links TRBV6-1 with TRBJ1-2; D is perhaps TRBD1 (5 bases). The material sequenced was PBMCs. The CDR3 spells CASSGGTPYGYTF. As DNA, the CDR3 is TGTGCCAGCAGCGGGGGGACGCCTTATGGCTACACCTTC.